This TCR beta chain was profiled in a study of blood T cells in healthy people across ages. The junction had 3 bases not matched to a gene; V was cut back by 4 bases and J by 4 bases. This CDR3 spans 15 amino acids. Then a second PCR, running roughly 7 to 12 cycles, was carried out with a sample-barcoded 5' primer and a J-beta primer mix. TCRdb independently ran MiXCR on the 5' RACE reads; one entry per CDR3 protein. This sample carries fewer than 1 million distinct CDR3 sequences, approximately 44% of them seen once, and the ten largest clones take 15% to 25%. The specimen was blood. The rearrangement joins TRBV12-3 or TRBV12-4 to TRBJ2-1; 11 nucleotides match TRBD2. The clonotype was recovered from a man aged 60 to 69 in good health. For the CDR3, the DNA is TGTGCCAGCAGTTCTGTAGCGGGGGGGTACAATGAGCAGTTCTTC. Translating gives CASSSVAGGYNEQFF.